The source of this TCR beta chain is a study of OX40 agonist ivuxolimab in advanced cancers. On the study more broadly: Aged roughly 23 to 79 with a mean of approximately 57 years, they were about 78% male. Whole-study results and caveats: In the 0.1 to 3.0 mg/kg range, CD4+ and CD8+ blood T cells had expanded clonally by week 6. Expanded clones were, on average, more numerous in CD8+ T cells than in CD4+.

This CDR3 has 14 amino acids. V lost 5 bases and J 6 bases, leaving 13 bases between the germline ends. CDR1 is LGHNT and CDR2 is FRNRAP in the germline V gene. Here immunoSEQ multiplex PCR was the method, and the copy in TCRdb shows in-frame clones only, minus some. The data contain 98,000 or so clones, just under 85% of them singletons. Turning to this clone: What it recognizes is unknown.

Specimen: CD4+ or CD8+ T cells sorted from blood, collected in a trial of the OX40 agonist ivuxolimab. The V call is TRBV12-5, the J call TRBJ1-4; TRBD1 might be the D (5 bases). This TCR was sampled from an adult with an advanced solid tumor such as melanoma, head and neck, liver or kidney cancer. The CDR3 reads CASGTGRRDEKLFF. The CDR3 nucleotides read TGTGCTAGTGGTACGGGGCGTAGGGATGAAAAACTGTTTTTT.